This TCR beta chain was found in a study of early T cells in non-severe SARS-CoV-2 infection. Study summary: Sequencing targeted bulk RNA from unsorted whole blood, leaving chains unpaired.

Unique molecular identifiers were attached to individual cDNA molecules. TCRdb ran MiXCR on the 5' RACE reads and lists one entry per CDR3 protein. The sample consists of some 83,000 distinct CDR3 sequences, more than 9% of them appearing once. Many counts were recorded for this clonotype. The ends were cut back, 0 bases at V and 2 bases at J, with 6 bases in the middle. This CDR3 has 13 residues. Germline V gives CDR1 DFQATT, CDR2 SNEGSKA (reference sequence). This receptor was identified in an adult who was a healthcare worker with PCR-confirmed SARS-CoV-2 infection or an uninfected control (not recorded which). Sequences were derived from whole blood, sampled at baseline. The chain uses TRBV20-1 and TRBJ2-3; D is uncertain. The CDR3 DNA reads TGCAGTGCTAGAGACCCTTCCACAGATACGCAGTATTTT. Translated: CSARDPSTDTQYF.